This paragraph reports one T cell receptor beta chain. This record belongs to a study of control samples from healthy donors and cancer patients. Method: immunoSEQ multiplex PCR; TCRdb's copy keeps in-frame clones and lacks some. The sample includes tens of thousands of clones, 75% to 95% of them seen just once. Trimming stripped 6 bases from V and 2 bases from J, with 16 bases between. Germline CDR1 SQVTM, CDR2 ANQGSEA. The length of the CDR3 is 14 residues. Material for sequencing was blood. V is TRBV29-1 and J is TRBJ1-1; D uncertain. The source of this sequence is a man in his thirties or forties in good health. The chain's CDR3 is CSVPATVQNTEAFF. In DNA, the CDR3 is TGCAGCGTACCGGCGACGGTACAAAACACTGAAGCTTTCTTT. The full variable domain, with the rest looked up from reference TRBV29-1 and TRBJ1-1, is SAVISQKPSRDICQRGTSLTIQCQVDSQVTMMFWYRQQPGQSLTLIATANQGSEATYESGFVIDKFPISRPNLTFSTLTVSNMSPEDSSIYLCSVPATVQNTEAFFGQGTRLTVV.